Below are 5 T cell receptor beta chains sequenced from a single sample in a study of PD-L1 blockade in urothelial cancer. Measured with immunoSEQ multiplex PCR; TCRdb has only the in-frame clones, and not every one. The table has 45,000 to 60,000 clones, 87% seen once; the top ten hold under 9%. The material sequenced was PBMCs, taken around atezolizumab (anti-PD-L1) treatment. Source of these receptors: a man in his sixties with urothelial cancer.

V and J are TRBV7-2 and TRBJ1-2; a possible D gene is TRBD1 (5 bases). This CDR3 has 13 residues. CDR1 SGHTA and CDR2 FQGNSA come from the germline V gene. Trimming shortened V by 2 bases and J by 4 bases, and 8 bases separated the two germline ends. The CDR3 sequence: CASSLTGAYGYTF. The CDR3 bases are TGTGCCAGCAGCTTAACTGGGGCCTATGGCTACACCTTC.

The V call is TRBV2, the J call TRBJ1-1; TRBD1 might be the D (6 bases). The CDR3 is made up of 15 amino acids. Germline V gene data show CDR1 as SNHLY and CDR2 as FYNNEI. V lost 6 bases to trimming and J lost 0 bases, with 14 bases between them. This CDR3 is CASRARQAMNTEAFF. The CDR3 nucleotides read TGTGCCAGCAGAGCCCGACAGGCTATGAACACTGAAGCTTTCTTT.

This clone was seen a handful of times. The chain combines TRBV18 with TRBJ2-5, with a tentative D call TRBD2 (6 bases). The CDR3 has 14 amino acids. The germline V gene encodes CDR1 KGHSH and CDR2 LQKENI. Between the trimmed V and J ends, which lost 3 bases and 5 bases, there was a span of 13 bases. The CDR3 loop is CASSPRGDWETQYF. The CDR3, as DNA: TGTGCCAGCTCACCGAGAGGGGACTGGGAGACCCAGTACTTC.

This rearrangement joins TRBV27 to TRBJ2-7; 9 nucleotides align to TRBD1. This CDR3 comprises 13 residues. V gave up 6 bases and J gave up 6 bases; unmatched junction bases: 6. Germline V lookup: CDR1 MNHEY, CDR2 SMNVEV (reference sequence). The CDR3 sequence: CASRLTGGLEQYF. The CDR3 DNA sequence: TGTGCCAGCAGGCTTACAGGGGGCCTCGAGCAGTACTTC.

V usage is TRBV9 and J usage is TRBJ2-1; tentatively, D is TRBD2 (6 bases). CDR1 and CDR2 (germline): SGDLS, YYNGEE. Trimming pared 3 bases from V and 8 bases from J, leaving 6 bases between. The CDR3 covers 11 residues. CDR3 sequence reads: CASSGRDEQFF. Written as DNA, the CDR3 is TGTGCCAGCAGCGGGAGGGATGAGCAGTTCTTC.